A single T cell receptor beta chain is shown here with its context. This CDR3 is built from 14 residues. Germline CDR1 SGDLS, CDR2 YYNGEE. With 4 bases removed from V and 4 bases from J, the gap between germline ends came to 14 bases. The table came from immunoSEQ multiplex PCR; TCRdb's copy has only in-frame clones and leaves some out. Of a few thousand clones listed, more than 65% are singletons. This record comes from a study of T cell clonotyping in hematopoietic cell transplantation. This clonotype originated in a male patient aged 45-59 years who had an allogeneic stem cell transplant from a related donor, so the T cells may come from the graft donor. Some clones in this sample may be carry-over from other donors' samples. The gene calls are TRBV9 and TRBJ1-2; D is possibly TRBD1 (5 bases). The sample in question was PBMCs, obtained 100 days after allogeneic stem cell transplant. The chain's CDR3 is CASSFASGSYGYTF. The CDR3 DNA reads TGTGCCAGCAGCTTTGCCTCAGGGTCCTATGGCTACACCTTC.